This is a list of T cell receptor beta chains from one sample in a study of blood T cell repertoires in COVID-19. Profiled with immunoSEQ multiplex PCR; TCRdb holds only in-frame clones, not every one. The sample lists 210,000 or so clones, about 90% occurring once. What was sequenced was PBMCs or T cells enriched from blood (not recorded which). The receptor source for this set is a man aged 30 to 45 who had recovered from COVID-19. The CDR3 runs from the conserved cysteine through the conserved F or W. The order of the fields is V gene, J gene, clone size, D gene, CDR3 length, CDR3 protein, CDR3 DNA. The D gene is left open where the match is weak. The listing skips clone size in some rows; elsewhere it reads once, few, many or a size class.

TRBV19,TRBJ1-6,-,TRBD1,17,CASSIGGGGGFNSPLHF,TGTGCCAGTAGTATAGGAGGAGGGGGCGGCTTTAATTCACCCCTCCACTTT
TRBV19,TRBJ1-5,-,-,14,CASSPTGGREPQHF,TGTGCCAGTAGTCCTACCGGGGGGCGGGAGCCCCAGCATTTT
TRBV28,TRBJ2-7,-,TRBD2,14,CASRGTSGLYEQYF,TGTGCCAGCAGGGGGACTAGCGGGCTTTACGAGCAGTACTTC
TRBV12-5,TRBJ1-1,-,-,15,CASGGNRELGTEAFF,TGTGCTAGTGGTGGGAACAGGGAGTTGGGCACTGAAGCTTTCTTT
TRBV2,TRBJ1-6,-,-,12,CASSENPPALHF,TGTGCCAGCAGTGAAAATCCTCCGGCCCTCCACTTT
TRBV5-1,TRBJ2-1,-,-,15,CASSASGDSYNEQFF,TGCGCCAGCAGCGCCTCGGGAGACTCCTACAATGAGCAGTTCTTC
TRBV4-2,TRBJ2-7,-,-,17,CASSQEVGAGPPYEQYF,TGTGCCAGCAGCCAAGAAGTAGGGGCGGGACCACCCTACGAGCAGTACTTC
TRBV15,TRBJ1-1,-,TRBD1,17,CATSRGGGRGMNTEAFF,TGTGCCACCAGCAGAGGAGGGGGCCGAGGCATGAACACTGAAGCTTTCTTT
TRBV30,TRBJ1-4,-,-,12,CAWARELEKLFF,TGTGCCTGGGCCCGGGAGCTTGAAAAACTGTTTTTT
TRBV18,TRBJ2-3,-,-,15,CASSPEPYSTDTQYF,TGTGCCAGCTCACCAGAGCCGTATAGCACAGATACGCAGTATTTT
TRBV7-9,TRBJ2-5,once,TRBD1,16,CASSNTDRPIQETQYF,TGTGCCAGCAGCAACACGGACAGGCCCATCCAAGAGACCCAGTACTTC
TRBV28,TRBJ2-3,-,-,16,CASSFTFIAGTDTQYF,TGTGCCAGCAGTTTCACTTTTATTGCGGGCACAGATACGCAGTATTTT
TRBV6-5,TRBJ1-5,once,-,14,CASRLFRGRQPQHF,TGTGCCAGCAGATTATTCAGGGGACGGCAGCCCCAGCATTTT
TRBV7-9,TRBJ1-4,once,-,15,CASSLRTGTNEKLFF,TGTGCCAGCAGCTTACGAACAGGGACTAATGAAAAACTGTTTTTT
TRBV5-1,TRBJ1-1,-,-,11,CASSLGEKAFF,TGCGCCAGCAGCCTAGGGGAAAAAGCTTTCTTT
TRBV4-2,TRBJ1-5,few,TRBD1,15,CASSHRDRAIEPQHF,TGTGCCAGCAGCCACCGGGACAGGGCGATTGAGCCCCAGCATTTT
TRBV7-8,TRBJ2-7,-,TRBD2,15,CASSPPGLAVYEQYF,TGTGCCAGCAGCCCCCCGGGACTAGCGGTATACGAGCAGTACTTC
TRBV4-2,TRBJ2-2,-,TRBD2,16,CASSQDSGGFAGELFF,TGTGCCAGCAGCCAAGATTCGGGGGGATTTGCCGGGGAGCTGTTTTTT
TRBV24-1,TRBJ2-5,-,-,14,CATSDPTREETQYF,TGTGCCACCAGTGATCCAACCAGGGAAGAGACCCAGTACTTC
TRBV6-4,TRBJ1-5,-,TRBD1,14,CASSTQGGGQPQHF,TGTGCCAGCAGTACCCAGGGGGGCGGTCAGCCCCAGCATTTT
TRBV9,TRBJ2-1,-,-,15,CASSVVVGGSYEQFF,TGTGCCAGCAGCGTAGTGGTGGGAGGAAGCTATGAGCAGTTCTTC
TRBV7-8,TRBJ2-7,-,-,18,CASREYVGGPGVGHEQYF,TGTGCCAGCAGGGAATACGTGGGCGGGCCCGGGGTTGGTCACGAGCAGTACTTC
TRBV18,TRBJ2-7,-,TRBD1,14,CASSPPATGNEQYF,TGTGCCAGCTCACCACCGGCGACAGGGAACGAGCAGTACTTC
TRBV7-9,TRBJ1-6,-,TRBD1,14,CASSLTGSNSPLHF,TGTGCCAGCAGCCTGACAGGGAGTAATTCACCCCTCCACTTT
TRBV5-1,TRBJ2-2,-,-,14,CASSPGLYPGELFF,TGCGCCAGCAGCCCCGGGTTGTACCCCGGGGAGCTGTTTTTT
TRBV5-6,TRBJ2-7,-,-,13,CASSPGLPQRQYF,TGTGCCAGCAGCCCGGGACTGCCCCAGAGGCAGTACTTC
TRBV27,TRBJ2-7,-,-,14,CASSPLYQTYEQYF,TGTGCCAGCAGTCCCCTTTACCAGACCTACGAGCAGTACTTC
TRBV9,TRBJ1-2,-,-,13,CASSPRDYWGYTF,TGTGCCAGCAGCCCCCGGGACTATTGGGGCTACACCTTC
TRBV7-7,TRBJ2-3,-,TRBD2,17,CASSLGSAGGSTDTQYF,TGTGCTAGCAGCTTAGGTTCAGCGGGGGGGAGCACAGATACGCAGTATTTT
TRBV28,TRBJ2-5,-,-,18,CASSFSVTAGQYQETQYF,TGTGCCAGCAGTTTTAGTGTGACGGCAGGCCAGTACCAAGAGACCCAGTACTTC
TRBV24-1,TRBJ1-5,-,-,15,CATSVGWGGNQPQHF,TGTGCCACCAGTGTAGGGTGGGGGGGCAATCAGCCCCAGCATTTT
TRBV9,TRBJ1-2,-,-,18,CASSPRGGGRVGAYGYTF,TGTGCCAGCAGCCCAAGGGGGGGAGGTCGGGTAGGGGCCTATGGCTACACCTTC
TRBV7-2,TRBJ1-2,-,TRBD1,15,CASSLGQGTNYGYTF,TGTGCCAGCAGCCTGGGACAGGGCACTAACTATGGCTACACCTTC
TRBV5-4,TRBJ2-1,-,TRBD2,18,CASSFSTSGGSSYNEQFF,TGTGCCAGCAGTTTCTCTACTAGCGGGGGGTCCTCCTACAATGAGCAGTTCTTC
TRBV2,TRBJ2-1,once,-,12,CASSEALREQFF,TGTGCCAGCAGTGAAGCGTTGCGTGAGCAGTTCTTC
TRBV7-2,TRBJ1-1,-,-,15,CASSLVSGMNTEAFF,TGTGCCAGCAGCTTAGTATCCGGTATGAACACTGAAGCTTTCTTT
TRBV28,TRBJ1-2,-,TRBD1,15,CASSPGDRGHYGYTF,TGTGCCAGCAGTCCCGGGGACAGGGGGCACTATGGCTACACCTTC
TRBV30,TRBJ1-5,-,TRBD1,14,CAWSSTGGGQPQHF,TGTGCCTGGAGCTCAACAGGGGGCGGTCAGCCCCAGCATTTT
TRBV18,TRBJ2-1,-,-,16,CASSPPRQGGGDEQFF,TGTGCCAGCTCACCACCGCGGCAGGGGGGCGGAGATGAGCAGTTCTTC
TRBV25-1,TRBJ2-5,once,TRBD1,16,CASSVGQGALLETQYF,TGTGCCAGCAGTGTCGGACAGGGGGCGCTCCTTGAGACCCAGTACTTC
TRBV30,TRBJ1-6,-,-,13,CAWSKYSGSPLHF,TGTGCCTGGAGTAAATACTCAGGTTCACCCCTCCACTTT
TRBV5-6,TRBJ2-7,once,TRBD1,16,CASSTPGQGVIYEQYF,TGTGCCAGCAGCACCCCGGGACAGGGGGTTATCTACGAGCAGTACTTC
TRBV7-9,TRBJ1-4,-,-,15,CASSLGTHWEEKLFF,TGTGCCAGCAGCTTAGGAACTCACTGGGAGGAAAAACTGTTTTTT
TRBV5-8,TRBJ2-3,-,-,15,CASSLEGGPGDTQYF,TGTGCCAGCAGCTTGGAGGGGGGGCCGGGAGATACGCAGTATTTT
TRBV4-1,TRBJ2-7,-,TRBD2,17,CASSQAVAGGLLYEQYF,TGCGCCAGCAGCCAAGCGGTAGCGGGAGGTCTACTTTACGAGCAGTACTTC
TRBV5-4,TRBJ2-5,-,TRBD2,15,CASSRPGLDQETQYF,TGTGCCAGCAGCAGACCTGGACTAGACCAAGAGACCCAGTACTTC